This T cell receptor beta chain was profiled in a study of blood T cells in healthy people across ages. Sample-barcoded 5' priming and a J-beta primer mix drove a second PCR of about 6 to 12 cycles. Using its own MiXCR run on the 5' RACE reads, TCRdb lists one record per CDR3 protein. The data contain 550,000 to 800,000 distinct CDR3 sequences, around a fifth of them singletons. Trimming shortened V by 2 bases and J by 9 bases, and 11 bases separated the two germline ends. The CDR3 consists of 13 residues. Germline-derived CDR1 and CDR2 are SNHLY and FYNNEI. Sequencing was done on a sample of blood. This receptor was identified in a man aged 65 to 79 in good health. The chain is built from TRBV2 and TRBJ2-1; D is possibly TRBD1 or TRBD2 (5 bases each). The CDR3 region is CASSEQGGGEQFF. CDR3 DNA: TGTGCCAGCAGTGAACAGGGTGGGGGTGAGCAGTTCTTC.